The 20 T cell receptor beta chains below all came from one sample that was sequenced in a study of response to subunit inactivated influenza vaccine. One entry per CDR3 protein, called by TCRdb with MiXCR from the RT-PCR reads. Among under 550,000 distinct CDR3 sequences listed, around 8% were seen once. This material consisted of PBMCs from blood, taken roughly 24 months after vaccination. The receptors shown here come from a man aged 50 to 75 who received an inactivated influenza vaccine.

The chain employs TRBV19 and TRBJ1-5, with a possible D match to TRBD1 (5 bases). The CDR3 extends over 12 amino acids. Per germline, CDR1 LNHDA and CDR2 SQIVND (reference sequence). V lost 11 bases and J 3 bases, leaving 11 bases between the germline ends. CDR3 sequence: CAGQGPNQPQHF. CDR3 sequence (DNA): TGTGCCGGACAAGGACCCAATCAGCCCCAGCATTTT.

In this sample, this clonotype turned up a few times. This chain joins TRBV10-1 and TRBJ1-1, with D possibly being TRBD1 (6 bases). Germline V gene sequence: CDR1 WNHNN, CDR2 SYGVQD (reference sequence). The length of the CDR3 is 15 residues. Trimming left V 6 bases short and J 5 bases short, with 19 bases between. CDR3 amino acids: CASSPSGGGRTEAFF. The CDR3 DNA reads TGCGCCAGCAGCCCCTCGGGGGGCGGAAGGACTGAAGCTTTCTTT.

This clonotype was seen ten or more times. This rearrangement joins TRBV28 to TRBJ2-7; 10 bases line up with TRBD1. The junction had 9 bases not matched to a gene; V was cut back by 6 bases and J by 7 bases. The CDR3 sequence is 14 residues long. CDR1 and CDR2 (germline): MDHEN, SYDVKM. CDR3 residues: CASSPLWTGGEQYF. The DNA for the CDR3 is TGTGCCAGCAGCCCATTATGGACAGGGGGGGAGCAGTACTTC.

This clonotype was seen at least ten times. The junction and the germline gene differ at one end; a read error may be behind it. The chain combines TRBV6-2 or TRBV6-3 with TRBJ2-3; 8 positions match TRBD2. This CDR3 has 17 amino acids. CDR1 MNHEY and CDR2 SVGEGT come from the germline V gene. Here the CDR3 reads CASSYPSNSGETDTQYF. As DNA, the CDR3 is TGTGCCAGCAGTTACCCCAGCAATAGCGGGGAAACAGATACGCAGTATTTC.

The sample holds a few counts of this clonotype. The genes are TRBV4-2 and TRBJ2-1; D may be TRBD1 (5 bases). The CDR3 length is 15 residues. CDR1 and CDR2 (germline): LGHNA, YNFKEQ. The V end was cut by 5 bases, the J end by 7 bases, with 18 bases between. CDR3 loop: CASSREATEFNEQFF. CDR3 sequence (DNA): TGTGCCAGCAGCAGAGAGGCGACAGAGTTTAATGAGCAGTTCTTC.

This clonotype was found many times. The gene calls are TRBV12-3 or TRBV12-4 and TRBJ2-1, with D perhaps matching TRBD1 (6 bases). The length of the CDR3 is 12 residues. V dropped 1 base and J dropped 12 bases, with 10 bases sitting between them. The DNA of the CDR3 is TGTGCCAGCAGTTTAGACCTCAGGGGGCAGTTCTTC. The encoded protein is CASSLDLRGQFF.

The chain joins TRBV28 to TRBJ1-5; D ambiguous. Germline loops: CDR1 MDHEN, CDR2 SYDVKM. This CDR3 comprises 14 residues. V was pared by 3 bases and J by 0 bases, with 6 bases between. The CDR3 loop is CASSFAHSNQPQHF. CDR3 in DNA: TGTGCCAGCAGTTTCGCTCATAGCAATCAGCCCCAGCATTTT.

The sample holds many counts of this clonotype. The chain uses TRBV20-1 and TRBJ2-1; the match to TRBD2 covers 9 bases. V was pared by 1 base and J by 4 bases, with 5 bases of the junction left unmatched. CDR1 and CDR2 (germline): DFQATT, SNEGSKA (reference sequence). There are 15 residues in the CDR3. The CDR3 coding sequence is TGCAGTGCTAGAGTTTTAGCGGGAGTATACAATGAGCAGTTCTTC. As protein: CSARVLAGVYNEQFF.

This clonotype was recorded many times. The chain uses TRBV12-3 or TRBV12-4 and TRBJ2-5, with 9 nucleotides matching TRBD2. V lost 6 bases, J lost 2 bases, and 4 bases stayed unmatched. This CDR3 region has 14 residues. CDR3 protein: CASRRSGGQETQYF. Written as DNA, the CDR3 is TGTGCCAGCAGGCGTAGCGGGGGACAAGAGACCCAGTACTTC.

There are many counts of this clonotype. The genes are TRBV19 and TRBJ1-1; weak D call: TRBD1 (6 bases). The CDR3 runs to 13 residues. From germline, CDR1 is LNHDA and CDR2 SQIVND (reference sequence). V gave up 7 bases and J gave up 4 bases, with 13 bases separating them. CDR3 loop: CASKLWDTTEAFF. CDR3 DNA: TGTGCCAGTAAACTCTGGGACACCACTGAAGCTTTCTTT.

This clonotype was picked up a small number of times. The chain links TRBV28 to TRBJ2-1, with a tentative D call TRBD2 (9 bases). The germline CDR1 and CDR2 sequences are MDHEN and SYDVKM. V was trimmed by 2 bases and J by 3 bases, leaving 20 bases between them. The CDR3 runs 18 residues. CDR3 DNA sequence: TGTGCCAGCAGTTTAGCGCAGGGGGCTAGCGGGATCTACAATGAGCAGTTCTTC. This encodes CASSLAQGASGIYNEQFF.

The sample holds a few counts of this clonotype. The J gene is TRBJ2-1, the V gene TRBV7-2; D may match TRBD1 or TRBD2 (6 bases each). Trimming shortened V by 7 bases and J by 4 bases, and 14 bases separated the two germline ends. Germline assignment: CDR1 SGHTA and CDR2 FQGNSA. This CDR3 contains 14 residues. Here the CDR3 reads CASTEGDFYNEQFF. The CDR3 DNA sequence: TGTGCCAGCACGGAGGGGGACTTTTACAATGAGCAGTTCTTC.

J is TRBJ1-4 and V is TRBV7-6; no definite D call. V lost 0 bases, J lost 5 bases, and 13 bases lay in between. CDR3 length equals 16 residues. The germline CDR1 and CDR2 sequences are SGHVS and FNYEAQ. The CDR3 nucleotides read TGTGCCAGCAGCTTAGCGCTCCCCGGGAGAAATGAAAAACTGTTTTTT. Encoded protein: CASSLALPGRNEKLFF. Full variable domain (missing parts from reference TRBV7-6 and TRBJ1-4): GAGVSQSPRYKVTKRGQDVALRCDPISGHVSLYWYRQALGQGPEFLTYFNYEAQQDKSGLPNDRFSAERPEGSISTLTIQRTEQRDSAMYRCASSLALPGRNEKLFFGSGTQLSVL.

The chain uses TRBV30 and TRBJ1-2; the D is unclear. This CDR3 is 12 amino acids long. Trimming left V 1 base short and J 4 bases short, with 7 bases between. Germline loops: CDR1 GTSNPN, CDR2 SVGIG (reference sequence). The CDR3 bases are TGTGCCTGGAGTGAGGCGGGCTATGGCTACACCTTC. Translating gives CAWSEAGYGYTF. The full variable domain, its missing parts supplied by reference TRBV30 and TRBJ1-2, is SQTIHQWPATLVQPVGSPLSLECTVEGTSNPNLYWYRQAAGRGLQLLFYSVGIGQISSEVPQNLSASRPQDRQFILSSKKLLLSDSGFYLCAWSEAGYGYTFGSGTRLTVV.

This clonotype was counted at least ten times. V usage is TRBV6-1 and J usage is TRBJ1-2, with a possible D match to TRBD1 (5 bases). V was cut by 6 bases and J by 3 bases, with 11 bases left in between. The CDR3 spans 13 residues. Germline V gene sequence: CDR1 MNHNS, CDR2 SASEGT. The CDR3 coding sequence is TGTGCCAGCAGAAAGTCGGGGGACTATGGCTACACCTTC. Its protein is CASRKSGDYGYTF.

The chain carries TRBV10-3 and TRBJ1-5, with D tentatively TRBD1 (6 bases). V shed 6 bases and J shed 1 base, with 10 bases lying between them. CDR1 is ENHRY, CDR2 SYGVKD, per germline. This CDR3 has 14 residues. CDR3 sequence: CAISKGGSNQPQHF. CDR3 bases: TGTGCCATCAGCAAGGGGGGAAGCAATCAGCCCCAGCATTTT.

This clonotype came up many times. This chain uses TRBV2 with TRBJ2-5; D is unresolved. V shed 3 bases and J shed 1 base, with 9 bases lying between them. This CDR3 is built from 14 residues. Per germline, CDR1 SNHLY and CDR2 FYNNEI. The CDR3: CASSDPWVQETQYF. CDR3 bases: TGTGCCAGCAGTGACCCGTGGGTCCAAGAGACCCAGTACTTC.

As regards this clonotype: This may stem from a read error, because a much larger clone lies one nucleotide away. The gene calls are TRBV20-1 and TRBJ2-7; weak D call: TRBD1 (6 bases). V was cut by 3 bases and J by 3 bases, with 6 bases left in between. The CDR3 is 11 amino acids. Germline V gene data show CDR1 as DFQATT and CDR2 as SNEGSKA (reference sequence). The DNA of the CDR3 is TGCAGTGCTAGCAGGGGCTACGAGCAGTACTTC. It is translated as CSASRGYEQYF.

J is TRBJ2-5 and V is TRBV5-1, with TRBD2 as a possible D gene (6 bases). Trimming left V 6 bases short and J 3 bases short, with 12 bases between. Germline-derived CDR1 and CDR2 are SGHRS and YFSETQ. The CDR3 runs 13 residues. CDR3 in DNA: TGCGCCAGCACCTATGCGGGGAAAGAGACCCAGTACTTC. Its protein is CASTYAGKETQYF.

This clonotype was picked up a small number of times. The chain is built from TRBV5-1 and TRBJ2-3; 10 nucleotides align to TRBD2. This CDR3 spans 16 amino acids. Germline CDR1 reads SGHRS; CDR2 reads YFSETQ. Trimming took 4 bases from V and 1 from J; bases not matched to a gene: 6. The CDR3 loop reads CASSLGTSVRTDTQYF. In nucleotides, the CDR3 is TGCGCCAGCAGCCTAGGGACTAGCGTTCGCACAGATACGCAGTATTTT.